The entry that follows covers one T cell receptor (beta chain) sequence. The antigen remains unidentified. This sample was taken from a study of cytomegalovirus exposure and HLA in healthy donors. Study-wide results and limits: Previous analysis showed most TCR beta V segments were productive about 87% or about 30% of the time. Another analysis was done later, and it associated 16,951 TCR beta sequences with HLA alleles at 0.05 false discovery rate.

13 Jbeta primers and 60 Vbeta primers were used for the PCR. Data came from immunoSEQ multiplex PCR; TCRdb stores just in-frame clones and leaves some out. The table lists fewer than 100,000 clones. This CDR3 spans 18 amino acids. The V gene end was trimmed by 3 bases and the J gene end by 0 bases; junction bases not matched to a gene: 7. CDR1 is MGHRA, CDR2 YSYEKL, per germline. Healthy bone marrow donors formed the donor group. Sequencing used PBMCs. V usage is TRBV4-1 and J usage is TRBJ1-6; 8 positions agree with TRBD1. The TCR sequence derives from a woman aged 55-75 years in good health and CMV-seronegative. The CDR3 nucleotides are TGCGCCAGCAGCCATCAGGGGGCAGGGGACTCCTATAATTCACCCCTCCACTTT. It codes for CASSHQGAGDSYNSPLHF.